The T cell receptor beta chain under discussion was sequenced for a study of shared clonotypes between healthy human individuals. About the research overall: CD4 naive cells filled three plates per donor, CD4 memory three, CD8 naive two and CD8 memory one.

The germline V gene encodes CDR1 SQVTM and CDR2 ANQGSEA. CDR3 length: 14 residues. The J segment lost 0 bases and the V segment lost 3 bases, leaving 1 base of the junction unmatched. CD45RO-negative, CCR7-selected cells formed the naive CD8 fraction, which excluded terminally differentiated effector memory CD45RA+ cells. Across several immunoSEQ plates, the genomic DNA of each subset was split evenly. Per the authors' pipeline: Filtering differed because ImmunoSEQ produced junction-only sequences that carried no quality scores. The data were produced by immunoSEQ multiplex PCR, yet TCRdb's version contains in-frame clones alone and is incomplete. V, J and clone size are those of that table, while D and trimming were read from the DNA. The sample includes roughly 810,000 clones, approximately 97% seen only once; the top ten take less than 0.25%.

This sequence was found in a man aged 30-40 years in good health. The sample was naive CD8+ T cells sorted from blood. The chain links TRBV29-1 to TRBJ2-3; 9 bases match TRBD2. The CDR3 here is CSVDTSGSTDTQYF. The CDR3 region has the DNA TGCAGCGTTGATACTAGCGGGAGCACAGATACGCAGTATTTT.